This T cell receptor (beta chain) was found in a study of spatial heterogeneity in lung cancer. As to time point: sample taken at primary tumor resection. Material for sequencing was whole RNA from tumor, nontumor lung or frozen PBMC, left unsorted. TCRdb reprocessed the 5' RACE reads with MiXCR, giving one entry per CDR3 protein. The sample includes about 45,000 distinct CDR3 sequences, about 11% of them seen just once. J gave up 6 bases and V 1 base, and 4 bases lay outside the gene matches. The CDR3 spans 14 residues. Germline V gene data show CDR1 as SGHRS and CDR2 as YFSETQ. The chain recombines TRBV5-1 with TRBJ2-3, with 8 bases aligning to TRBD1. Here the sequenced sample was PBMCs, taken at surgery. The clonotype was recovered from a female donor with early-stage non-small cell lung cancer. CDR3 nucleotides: TGCGCCAGCAGCTTGCAGGGGGCCGGGGATACGCAGTATTTT. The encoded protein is CASSLQGAGDTQYF.